A single T cell receptor (beta chain) is shown here with its context. Its antigen is unidentified. Here immunoSEQ multiplex PCR was the method, and the copy in TCRdb shows in-frame clones only, minus some. This sample yields 95,000 to 150,000 clones, of which around 91% are seen a single time; over 1.5% belongs to the top ten. The sample is drawn from a study of T cell responses to AZD1222 COVID-19 vaccine. Study-wide points: Just five to seven people given AZD1222 tested seropositive at baseline. The breadth and depth of Spike-specific TCRs increased once two AZD1222 doses had been given.

The CDR3 length is 13 residues. Germline values: CDR1 SGHRS, CDR2 YFSETQ. V was pared by 4 bases and J by 6 bases, with 13 bases between. This specimen was peripheral blood, taken on day 0 of AZD1222 vaccination. This chain links TRBV5-1 with TRBJ1-1, with D possibly being TRBD1 (6 bases). This clonotype originated in an adult in good health. In nucleotides, the CDR3 is TGCGCCAGCAGCCAAGGACAGAAATCTGAAGCTTTCTTT. This gives the protein CASSQGQKSEAFF. Variable domain in full (rest from reference TRBV5-1 and TRBJ1-1): KAGVTQTPRYLIKTRGQQVTLSCSPISGHRSVSWYQQTPGQGLQFLFEYFSETQRNKGNFPGRFSGRQFSNSRSEMNVSTLELGDSALYLCASSQGQKSEAFFGQGTRLTVV.